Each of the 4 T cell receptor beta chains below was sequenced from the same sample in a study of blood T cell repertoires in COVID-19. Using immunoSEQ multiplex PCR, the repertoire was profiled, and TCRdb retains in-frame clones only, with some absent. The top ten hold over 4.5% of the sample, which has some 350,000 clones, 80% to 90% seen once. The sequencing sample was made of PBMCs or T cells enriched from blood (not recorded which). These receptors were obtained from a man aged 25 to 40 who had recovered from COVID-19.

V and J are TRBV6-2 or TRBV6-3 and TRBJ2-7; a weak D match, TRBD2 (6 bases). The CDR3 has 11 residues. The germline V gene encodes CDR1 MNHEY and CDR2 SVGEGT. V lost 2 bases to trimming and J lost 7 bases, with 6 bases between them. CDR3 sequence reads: CASSYRGEQYF. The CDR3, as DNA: TGTGCCAGCAGTTACCGGGGGGAGCAGTACTTC.

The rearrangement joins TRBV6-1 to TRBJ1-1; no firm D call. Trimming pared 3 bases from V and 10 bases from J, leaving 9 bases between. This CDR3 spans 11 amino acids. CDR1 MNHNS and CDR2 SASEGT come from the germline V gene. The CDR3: CASSEEIGAFF. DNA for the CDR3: TGTGCCAGCAGTGAGGAGATCGGAGCTTTCTTT.

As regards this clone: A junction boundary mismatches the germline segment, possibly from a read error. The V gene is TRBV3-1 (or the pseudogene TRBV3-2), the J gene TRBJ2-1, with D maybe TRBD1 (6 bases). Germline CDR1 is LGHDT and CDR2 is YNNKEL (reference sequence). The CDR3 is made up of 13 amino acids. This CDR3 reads CASSQLNKQGAVF. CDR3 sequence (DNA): TGTGCCAGCAGCCAACTCAACAAACAGGGTGCGGTCTTC.

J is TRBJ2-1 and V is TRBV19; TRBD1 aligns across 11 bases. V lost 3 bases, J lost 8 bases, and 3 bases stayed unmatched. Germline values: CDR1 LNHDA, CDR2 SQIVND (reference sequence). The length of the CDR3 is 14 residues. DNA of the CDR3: TGTGCCAGTAGTATTGGGACAGGGGGATATGAGCAGTTCTTC. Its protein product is CASSIGTGGYEQFF.